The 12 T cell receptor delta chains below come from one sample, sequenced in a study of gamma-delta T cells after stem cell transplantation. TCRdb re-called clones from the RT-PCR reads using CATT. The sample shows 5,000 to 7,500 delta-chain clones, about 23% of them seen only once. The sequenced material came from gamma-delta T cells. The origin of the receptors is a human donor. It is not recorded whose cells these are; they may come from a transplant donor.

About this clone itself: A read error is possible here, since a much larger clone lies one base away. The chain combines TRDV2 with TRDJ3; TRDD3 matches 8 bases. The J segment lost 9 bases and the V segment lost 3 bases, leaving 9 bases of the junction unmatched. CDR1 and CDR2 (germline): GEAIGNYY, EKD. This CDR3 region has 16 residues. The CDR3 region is CACDPLGARGTRQMFF. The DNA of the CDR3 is TGTGCCTGTGACCCACTGGGGGCCCGGGGCACCCGACAGATGTTTTTC.

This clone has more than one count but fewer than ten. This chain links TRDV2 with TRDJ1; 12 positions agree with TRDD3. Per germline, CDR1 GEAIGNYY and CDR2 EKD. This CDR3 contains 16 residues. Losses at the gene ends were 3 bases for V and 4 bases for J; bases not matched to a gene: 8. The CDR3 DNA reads TGTGCCTGTGACCACGTACTGGGGGATACTGGCGATAAACTCATCTTT. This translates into CACDHVLGDTGDKLIF.

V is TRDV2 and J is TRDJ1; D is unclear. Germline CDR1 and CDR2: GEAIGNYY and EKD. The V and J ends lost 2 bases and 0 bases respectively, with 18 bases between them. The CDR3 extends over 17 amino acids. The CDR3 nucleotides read TGTGCCTGTGACAAGGTGGGACCTAAAGCCGACACCGATAAACTCATCTTT. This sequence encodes CACDKVGPKADTDKLIF.

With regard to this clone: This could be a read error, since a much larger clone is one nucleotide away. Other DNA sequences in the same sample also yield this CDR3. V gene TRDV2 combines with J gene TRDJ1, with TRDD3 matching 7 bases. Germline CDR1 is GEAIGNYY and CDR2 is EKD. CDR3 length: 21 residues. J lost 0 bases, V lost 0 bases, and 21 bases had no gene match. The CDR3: CACDTVLAPGGSPSYTDKLIF. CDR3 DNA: TGTGCCTGTGACACCGTCCTTGCCCCTGGGGGGTCCCCCTCGTACACCGATAAACTCATCTTT.

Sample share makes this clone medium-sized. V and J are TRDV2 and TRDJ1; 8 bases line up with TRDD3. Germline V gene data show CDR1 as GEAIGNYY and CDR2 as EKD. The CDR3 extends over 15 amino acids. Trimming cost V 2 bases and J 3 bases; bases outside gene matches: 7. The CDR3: CACDIMGDSADKLIF. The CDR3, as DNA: TGTGCCTGTGACATCATGGGGGATTCGGCCGATAAACTCATCTTT.

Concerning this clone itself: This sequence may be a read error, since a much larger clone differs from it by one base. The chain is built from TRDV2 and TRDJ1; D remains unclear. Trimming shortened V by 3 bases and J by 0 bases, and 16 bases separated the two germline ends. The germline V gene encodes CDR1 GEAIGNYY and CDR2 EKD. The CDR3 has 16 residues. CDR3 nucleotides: TGTGCCTGTGACTATATGGGCGACTCCTACACCGATAAACTCATCTTT. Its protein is CACDYMGDSYTDKLIF.

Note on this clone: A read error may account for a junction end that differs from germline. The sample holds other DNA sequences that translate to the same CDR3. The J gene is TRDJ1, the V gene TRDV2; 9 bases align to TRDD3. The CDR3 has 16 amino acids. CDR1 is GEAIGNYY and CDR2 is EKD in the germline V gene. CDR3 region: CACDQWGIRNTDKLIF. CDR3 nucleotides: TGTGCCTGTGATCAATGGGGGATAAGAAACACCGATAAACTCATTTTT.

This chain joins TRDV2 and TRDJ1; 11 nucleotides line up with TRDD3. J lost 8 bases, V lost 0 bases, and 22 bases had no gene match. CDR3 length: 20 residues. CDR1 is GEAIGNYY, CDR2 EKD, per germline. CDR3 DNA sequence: TGTGCCTGTGACACCGGATTTCCTTCGCCTATACTGGGGGATAACCCGAAACTCATCTTT. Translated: CACDTGFPSPILGDNPKLIF.

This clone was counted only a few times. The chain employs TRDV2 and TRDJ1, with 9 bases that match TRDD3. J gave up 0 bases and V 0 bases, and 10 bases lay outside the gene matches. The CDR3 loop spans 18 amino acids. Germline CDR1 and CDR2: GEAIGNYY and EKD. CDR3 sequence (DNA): TGTGCCTGTGACACCGCTGAAGTACTGGGGGACCACACCGATAAACTCATCTTT. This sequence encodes CACDTAEVLGDHTDKLIF.

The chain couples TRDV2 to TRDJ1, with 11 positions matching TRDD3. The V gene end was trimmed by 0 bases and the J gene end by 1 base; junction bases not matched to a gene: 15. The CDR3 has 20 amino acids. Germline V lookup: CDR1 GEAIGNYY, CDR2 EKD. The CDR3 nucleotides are TGTGCCTGTGACACCGGCGCTTTACTGGGGGATAGATGGAGCACCGATAAACTCATCTTT. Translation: CACDTGALLGDRWSTDKLIF.

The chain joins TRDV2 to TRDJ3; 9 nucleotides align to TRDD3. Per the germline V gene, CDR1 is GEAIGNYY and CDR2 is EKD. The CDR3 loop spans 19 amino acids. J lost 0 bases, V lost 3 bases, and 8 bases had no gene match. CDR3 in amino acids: CACDVTGGDSSWDTRQMFF. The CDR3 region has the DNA TGTGCCTGTGACGTTACTGGGGGAGATAGCTCCTGGGACACCCGACAGATGTTTTTC.

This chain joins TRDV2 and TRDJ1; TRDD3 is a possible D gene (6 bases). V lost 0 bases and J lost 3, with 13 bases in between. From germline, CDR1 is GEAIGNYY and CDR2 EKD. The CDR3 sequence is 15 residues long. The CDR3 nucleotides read TGTGCCTGTGACACCGTGGGGGGAAATGCCGATAAACTCATCTTT. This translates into CACDTVGGNADKLIF.